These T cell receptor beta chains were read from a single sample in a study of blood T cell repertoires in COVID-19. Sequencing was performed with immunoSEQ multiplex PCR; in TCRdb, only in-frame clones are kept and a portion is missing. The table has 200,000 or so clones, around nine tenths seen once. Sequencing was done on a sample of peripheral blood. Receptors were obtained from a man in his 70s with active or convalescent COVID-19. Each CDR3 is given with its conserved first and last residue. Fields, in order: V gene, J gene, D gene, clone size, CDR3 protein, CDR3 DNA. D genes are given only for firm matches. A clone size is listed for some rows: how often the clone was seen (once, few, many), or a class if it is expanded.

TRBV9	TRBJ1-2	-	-	CASSVGGGEYGYTF	TGTGCCAGCAGCGTAGGTGGGGGGGAATATGGCTACACCTTC
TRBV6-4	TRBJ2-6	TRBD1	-	CASSSQGASGANVLTF	TGTGCCAGCAGTTCACAGGGGGCGTCTGGGGCCAACGTCCTGACTTTC
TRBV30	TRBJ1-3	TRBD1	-	CAWSTGDRGRSGNTIYF	TGTGCCTGGAGCACCGGGGACAGGGGGCGCAGTGGAAACACCATATATTTT
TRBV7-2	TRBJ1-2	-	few	CASSRAGYYGYTF	TGTGCCAGCAGTCGAGCAGGGTACTATGGCTACACCTTC
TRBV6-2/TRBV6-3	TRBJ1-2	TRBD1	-	CASSLGQATFYGYTF	TGTGCCAGCAGTTTAGGACAGGCCACTTTCTATGGCTACACCTTC
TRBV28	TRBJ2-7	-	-	CASSFGAYYEQYF	TGTGCCAGCAGTTTTGGGGCGTACTACGAGCAGTACTTC
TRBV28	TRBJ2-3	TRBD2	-	CASSLSLAGGVDTQYF	TGTGCCAGCAGTTTATCGCTAGCGGGAGGGGTAGATACGCAGTATTTT
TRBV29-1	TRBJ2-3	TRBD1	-	CSVRTGEQGDTQYF	TGCAGCGTACGGACAGGGGAGCAGGGAGATACGCAGTATTTT
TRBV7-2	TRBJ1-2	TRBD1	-	CASSLVGGNYGYTF	TGTGCCAGCAGCTTAGTAGGGGGCAACTATGGCTACACCTTC
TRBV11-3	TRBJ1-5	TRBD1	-	CASSPRDRGFHF	TGTGCCAGCAGCCCGCGGGACAGGGGGTTTCATTTT
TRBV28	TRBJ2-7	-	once	CASSPAGLSSYEQYF	TGTGCCAGCAGTCCCGCGGGACTCAGCTCCTACGAGCAGTACTTC
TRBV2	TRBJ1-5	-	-	CASTGGGSHSNQPQHF	TGTGCCAGCACCGGGGGAGGTTCCCATAGCAATCAGCCCCAGCATTTT
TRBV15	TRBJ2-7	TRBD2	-	CATSRDPRTSGIWAYEQYF	TGTGCCACCAGCAGAGATCCAAGGACTAGCGGGATTTGGGCCTACGAGCAGTACTTC
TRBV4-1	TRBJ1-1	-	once	CASSQGQENTEAFF	TGCGCCAGCAGCCAAGGGCAAGAGAACACTGAAGCTTTCTTT
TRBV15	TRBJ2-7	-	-	CATSTGRVPRNEQYF	TGTGCCACCAGCACCGGCCGGGTTCCTCGGAACGAGCAGTACTTC
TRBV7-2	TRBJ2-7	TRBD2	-	CASSLGSGTSYEQYF	TGTGCCAGCAGCTTAGGTAGCGGGACCAGCTACGAGCAGTACTTC
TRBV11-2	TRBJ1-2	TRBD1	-	CASSFFRQGARGYTF	TGTGCCAGCAGCTTTTTTAGACAGGGGGCGCGTGGCTACACCTTC
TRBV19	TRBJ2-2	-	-	CASSLLGSYIPNTGELFF	TGTGCCAGTAGTCTCCTGGGCAGCTATATTCCGAACACCGGGGAGCTGTTTTTT
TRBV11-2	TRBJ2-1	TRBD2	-	CASSLASGLSIHEQFF	TGTGCCAGCAGCTTGGCGTCGGGACTATCGATTCATGAGCAGTTCTTC
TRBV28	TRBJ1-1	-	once	CASRSTENTEAFF	TGTGCCAGCAGATCCACAGAGAACACTGAAGCTTTCTTT
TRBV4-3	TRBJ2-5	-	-	CASSQEKLTRETQYF	TGCGCCAGCAGCCAAGAGAAATTGACGAGGGAGACCCAGTACTTC
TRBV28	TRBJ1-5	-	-	CASSPPEVREGDQPQHF	TGTGCCAGCAGTCCCCCCGAGGTCAGGGAGGGGGATCAGCCCCAGCATTTT
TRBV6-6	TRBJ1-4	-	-	CASRRRRGYVEKLFF	TGTGCCAGCAGACGCCGGAGGGGATATGTCGAAAAACTGTTTTTT
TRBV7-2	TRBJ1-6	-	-	CASSLGGISPLHF	TGTGCCAGCAGCTTAGGCGGTATTTCACCCCTCCACTTT
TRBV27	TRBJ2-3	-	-	CASSLTADWIGDTQYF	TGTGCCAGCAGTTTAACAGCGGACTGGATTGGTGATACGCAGTATTTT
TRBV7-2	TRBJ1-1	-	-	CASSRRGNTEAFF	TGTGCCAGCAGCCGAAGAGGGAACACTGAAGCTTTCTTT
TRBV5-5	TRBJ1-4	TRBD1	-	CASSLTGVSEKLFF	TGTGCCAGCAGCTTAACAGGGGTTAGTGAAAAACTGTTTTTT
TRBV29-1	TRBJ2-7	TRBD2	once	CSVHSRGLAGGSTYEQYF	TGCAGCGTCCACTCGCGGGGACTAGCGGGAGGAAGTACCTACGAGCAGTACTTC